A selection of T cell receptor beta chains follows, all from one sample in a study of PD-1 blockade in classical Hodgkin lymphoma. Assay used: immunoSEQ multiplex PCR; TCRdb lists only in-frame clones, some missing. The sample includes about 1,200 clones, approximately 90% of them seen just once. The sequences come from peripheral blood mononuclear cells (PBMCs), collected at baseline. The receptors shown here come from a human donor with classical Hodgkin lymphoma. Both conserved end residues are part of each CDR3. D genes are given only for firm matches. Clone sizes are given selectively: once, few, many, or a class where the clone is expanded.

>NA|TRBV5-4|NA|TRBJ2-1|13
CASSVGHNNEQFF
TGTGCCAGCAGCGTAGGACACAACAATGAGCAGTTCTTC
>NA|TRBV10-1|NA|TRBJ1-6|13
CASSVNIGSPLHF
TGCGCCAGCAGTGTCAATATTGGTTCACCCCTCCACTTT
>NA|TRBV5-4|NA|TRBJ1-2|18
CASSLGRPRREGNYGYTF
TGTGCCAGCAGCTTGGGACGACCGCGCAGGGAGGGAAACTATGGCTACACCTTC
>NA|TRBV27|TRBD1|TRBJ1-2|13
CASSYRQGSGYTF
TGTGCCAGCAGTTACCGACAGGGGAGCGGCTACACCTTC
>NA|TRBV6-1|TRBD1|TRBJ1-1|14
CASSERQGRTEAFF
TGTGCCAGCAGTGAAAGACAGGGGCGCACTGAAGCTTTCTTT
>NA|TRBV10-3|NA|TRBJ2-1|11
CAISEYNEQFF
TGTGCCATCAGTGAGTATAATGAGCAGTTCTTC
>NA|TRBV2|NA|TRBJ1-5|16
CASTITPDSLNQPQHF
TGTGCCAGTACGATAACTCCCGATTCGCTCAATCAGCCCCAGCATTTT
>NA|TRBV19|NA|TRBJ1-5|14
CASRVPLSNQPQHF
TGTGCCAGCCGCGTGCCCCTAAGCAATCAGCCCCAGCATTTT
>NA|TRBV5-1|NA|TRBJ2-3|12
CASSPDTPGGYF
TGCGCCAGCAGCCCGGACACCCCGGGTGGGTATTTT
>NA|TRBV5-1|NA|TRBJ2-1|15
CASSLTGQGGNEQFF
TGCGCCAGCAGCTTGACAGGGCAGGGCGGCAATGAGCAGTTCTTC
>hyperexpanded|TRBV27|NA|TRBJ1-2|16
CASSLSMGSVNYGYTF
TGTGCCAGCAGTTTATCGATGGGATCAGTTAACTATGGCTACACCTTC
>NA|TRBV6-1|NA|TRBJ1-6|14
CASIRGGTVSPLHF
TGTGCCAGCATCCGAGGGGGTACGGTTTCACCCCTCCACTTT
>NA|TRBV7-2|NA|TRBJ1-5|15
CASSLGRWANQPQHF
TGTGCCAGCAGCTTAGGTCGATGGGCCAATCAGCCCCAGCATTTT
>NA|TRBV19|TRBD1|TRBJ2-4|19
CASSPWDRGGQLAKNIQYF
TGTGCCAGTAGTCCTTGGGACAGGGGAGGGCAACTAGCCAAAAACATTCAGTACTTC
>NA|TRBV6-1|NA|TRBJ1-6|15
CASSDRSSYNSPLHF
TGTGCCAGCAGCGACAGGAGCTCCTATAATTCACCCCTCCACTTT
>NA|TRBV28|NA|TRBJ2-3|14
CASSLYLGADTQYF
TGTGCCAGCAGTTTATATCTGGGGGCAGATACGCAGTATTTT
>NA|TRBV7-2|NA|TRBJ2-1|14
CASSLEGFYNEQFF
TGTGCCAGCAGCTTAGAGGGTTTCTACAATGAGCAGTTCTTC
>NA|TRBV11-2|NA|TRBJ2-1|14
CASSLDSFYNEQFF
TGTGCCAGCAGCTTAGACAGCTTCTACAATGAGCAGTTCTTC
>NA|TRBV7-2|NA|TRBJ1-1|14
CASTRDRWDTEAFF
TGTGCCAGCACACGAGACCGGTGGGACACTGAAGCTTTCTTT
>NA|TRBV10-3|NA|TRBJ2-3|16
CAISQRQALAVDTQYF
TGTGCCATCAGTCAAAGACAGGCACTGGCTGTGGATACGCAGTATTTT
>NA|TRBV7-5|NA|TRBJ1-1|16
CASSLTRTGGNTEAFF
TGTGCCAGCAGCTTAACAAGGACAGGGGGGAACACTGAAGCTTTCTTT
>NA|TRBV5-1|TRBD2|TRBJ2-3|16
CASSLELSGRSDTQYF
TGCGCCAGCAGCTTGGAGCTCAGCGGGAGAAGCGATACGCAGTATTTT
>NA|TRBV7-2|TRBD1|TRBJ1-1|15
CASSMAGTAYTEAFF
TGTGCCAGCAGCATGGCCGGGACAGCCTACACTGAAGCTTTCTTT
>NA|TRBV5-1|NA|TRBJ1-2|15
CASSLGGSLNYGYTF
TGCGCCAGCAGCCTCGGAGGGTCCTTGAACTATGGCTACACCTTC
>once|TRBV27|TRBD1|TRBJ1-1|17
CASSLYRLGQGRTEAFF
TGTGCCAGCAGTTTATATAGGCTGGGACAGGGACGAACTGAAGCTTTCTTT
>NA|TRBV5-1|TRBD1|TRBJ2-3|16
CASSLATGAPTDTQYF
TGCGCCAGCAGCTTGGCAACAGGGGCCCCCACAGATACGCAGTATTTT
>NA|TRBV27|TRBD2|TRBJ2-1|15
CASSLTSGLAGKQFF
TGTGCCAGCAGTTTAACCTCGGGACTAGCGGGAAAGCAGTTCTTC
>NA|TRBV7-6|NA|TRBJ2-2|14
CASSRHRTDGELFF
TGTGCCAGCAGCCGCCACAGGACGGACGGGGAGCTGTTTTTT
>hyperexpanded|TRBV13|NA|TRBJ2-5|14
CASSLEASLETQYF
TGTGCCAGCAGCTTAGAAGCCAGCTTAGAGACCCAGTACTTC
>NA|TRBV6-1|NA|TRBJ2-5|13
CASSPQGRGTQYF
TGTGCCAGCAGTCCACAGGGTAGAGGGACCCAGTACTTC
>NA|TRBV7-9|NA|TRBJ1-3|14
CASKTRGAGNTIYF
TGTGCCAGCAAGACCAGGGGAGCCGGAAACACCATATATTTT
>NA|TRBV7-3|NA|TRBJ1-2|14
CASSPGGGNYGYTF
TGTGCCAGCAGCCCCGGAGGGGGGAACTATGGCTACACCTTC
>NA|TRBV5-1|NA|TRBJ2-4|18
CASSFLSLGGGTRNIQYF
TGCGCCAGCAGCTTCTTATCTCTAGGAGGGGGCACGCGGAACATTCAGTACTTC
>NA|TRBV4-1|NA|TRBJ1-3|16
CASSQDRGLRGNTIYF
TGCGCCAGCAGCCAAGATAGAGGGTTACGTGGAAACACCATATATTTT
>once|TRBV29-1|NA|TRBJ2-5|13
CSAPGQVSSSQYF
TGCAGCGCCCCGGGACAAGTGAGTTCGTCCCAGTACTTC
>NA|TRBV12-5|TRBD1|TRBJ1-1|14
CASGPHQTGSWAFF
TGTGCTAGTGGCCCCCACCAGACAGGGTCGTGGGCTTTCTTT